This TCR beta chain was recorded in a study of T cells in Graves' hyperthyroidism and ophthalmopathy. The wider study: Peripheral blood was acquired at first diagnosis, ahead of any therapy whatsoever. The study, taken as a whole, reports: A model using 13 V-J features told ophthalmopathy apart from stable hyperthyroidism.

On the basis of clinical symptoms, serum thyroxine and TRAb, thyroid ultrasound and orbital computed tomography, diagnoses were made. When hyperthyroidism was first diagnosed, the blood sample was taken, preceding any ophthalmopathy symptoms. The CDR3 totals 14 residues. Trimming took off 4 bases at V and 2 bases at J, with 15 bases between the two ends. CDR1 is DFQATT, CDR2 SNEGSKA, per germline (reference sequence). Amplification of TCR beta CDR3 regions used RNA as the template. The TCR CDR3 first-round RT-PCR relied on the HTBI primer set. TCRdb ran MiXCR on the multiplex PCR reads and lists one entry per CDR3 protein. Of 550,000 to 650,000 distinct CDR3 sequences listed, about 14% are singletons. This clonotype has just a few counts. Its target is unknown.

The V and J genes are TRBV20-1 and TRBJ2-7; D is ambiguous. This receptor was identified in a woman in her 30s with Graves' hyperthyroidism that later progressed to Graves' ophthalmopathy. Sequencing input: blood. The CDR3 DNA reads TGCAGTGCTAAGGTGATTGCCCGGGCCTACGAGCAGTACTTC. It is translated as CSAKVIARAYEQYF.